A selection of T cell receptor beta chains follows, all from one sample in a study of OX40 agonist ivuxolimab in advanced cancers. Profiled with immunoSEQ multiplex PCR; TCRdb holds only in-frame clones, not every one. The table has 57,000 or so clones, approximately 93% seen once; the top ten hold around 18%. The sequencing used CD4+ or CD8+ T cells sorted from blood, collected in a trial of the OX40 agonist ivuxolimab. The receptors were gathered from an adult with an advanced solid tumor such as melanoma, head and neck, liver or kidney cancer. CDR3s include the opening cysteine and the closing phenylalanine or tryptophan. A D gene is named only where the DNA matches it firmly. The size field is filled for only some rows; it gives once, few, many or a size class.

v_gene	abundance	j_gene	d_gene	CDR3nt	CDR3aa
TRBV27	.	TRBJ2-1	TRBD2	TGTGCCAGCAGTGGACTAGCGGGGTACAATGAGCAGTTCTTC	CASSGLAGYNEQFF
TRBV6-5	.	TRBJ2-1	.	TGTGCCAGCACTCAAGAGGGATTTTCACAAAATGAGCAGTTCTTC	CASTQEGFSQNEQFF
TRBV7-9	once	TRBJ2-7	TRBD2	TGTGCCAGCAGCTTCCCGGGACTAGCGGGAGTCAGCGAGCAGTACTTC	CASSFPGLAGVSEQYF
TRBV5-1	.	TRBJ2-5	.	TGCGCCAGCAGCTTGGTTGGTGGCATGTTGGAGACCCAGTACTTC	CASSLVGGMLETQYF
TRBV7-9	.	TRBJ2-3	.	TGTGCCAGCAGCGCCCTTAGAGATACGCAGTATTTT	CASSALRDTQYF
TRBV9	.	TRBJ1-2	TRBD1	TGTGCCAGCAGCGTAGTGGACAGGGGCTATGGCTACACCTTC	CASSVVDRGYGYTF
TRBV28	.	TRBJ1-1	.	TGTGCCAGCAGTTTCAGGGCGGGAGGGGGCACTGAAGCTTTCTTT	CASSFRAGGGTEAFF
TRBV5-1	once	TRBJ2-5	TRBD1	TGCGCCAGCAGCTTGATGGGACAGCAAGAGACCCAGTACTTC	CASSLMGQQETQYF
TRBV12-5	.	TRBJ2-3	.	TGTGCTAGTGGTCCTCCACTAGGGACCTCAAGGATGTATTTT	CASGPPLGTSRMYF
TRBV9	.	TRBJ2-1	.	TGTGCCAGCAGCCCACTGTGGAGCTCCTACAATGAGCAGTTCTTC	CASSPLWSSYNEQFF
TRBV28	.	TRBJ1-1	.	TGTGCCAGCAGTCGACGGAACATGAACACTGAAGCTTTCTTT	CASSRRNMNTEAFF
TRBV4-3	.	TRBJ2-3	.	TGCGCCAGCAGCCAAGTGTGGACACCGGGAGATACGCAGTATTTT	CASSQVWTPGDTQYF
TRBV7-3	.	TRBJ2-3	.	TGTGCCAGCAGCTTATCGCAGGGCTGGGATACGCAGTATTTT	CASSLSQGWDTQYF
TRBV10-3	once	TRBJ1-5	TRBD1	TGTGCCATTCGGACAGGGGATAGCAATCAGCCCCAGCATTTT	CAIRTGDSNQPQHF
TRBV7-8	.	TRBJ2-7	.	TGTGCCAGCAGCCCCCTGGACTGGGAGCAGTACTTC	CASSPLDWEQYF
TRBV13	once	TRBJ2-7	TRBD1	TGTGCCAGCAGCCATAAGAGACAGGGCTACGAGCAGTACTTC	CASSHKRQGYEQYF
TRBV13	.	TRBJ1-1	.	TGTGCCAGCAGGATCCGGGACACTGAAGCTTTCTTT	CASRIRDTEAFF
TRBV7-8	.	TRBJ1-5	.	TGTGCCAGCAGCTTTCTCGAAGAAGGGGATCAGCCCCAGCATTTT	CASSFLEEGDQPQHF
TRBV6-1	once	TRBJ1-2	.	TGTGCCAGCAGTGAGGGGGCAGCAACTAACTATGGCTACACCTTC	CASSEGAATNYGYTF
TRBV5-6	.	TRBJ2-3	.	TGTGCCAGCAGCTTCGACACAGATACGCAGTATTTT	CASSFDTDTQYF
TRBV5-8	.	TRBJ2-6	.	TGTGCCAGCAGCTTGATTGGGGCCAACGTCCTGACTTTC	CASSLIGANVLTF
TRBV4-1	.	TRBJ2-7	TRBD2	TGCGCCAGCAGCCAAAGACTAGCTATTCTCCACGAGCAGTACTTC	CASSQRLAILHEQYF
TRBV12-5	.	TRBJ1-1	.	TGTGCTAGTGGTTTGGTACAGTACAGGAAGAACACTGAAGCTTTCTTT	CASGLVQYRKNTEAFF
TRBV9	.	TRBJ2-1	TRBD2	TGTGCCAGCAGCGTTGGAGCTAGCGGGACCTACAATGAGCAGTTCTTC	CASSVGASGTYNEQFF
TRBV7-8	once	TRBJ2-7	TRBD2	TGTGCCAGCAGCTACCCACGGACTAGCGGGAGCCTCCACTACGAGCAGTACTTC	CASSYPRTSGSLHYEQYF
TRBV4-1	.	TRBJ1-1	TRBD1	TGCGCCAGCAGCCAAGACCGGACAGGGGGCCGAGCTTTCTTT	CASSQDRTGGRAFF
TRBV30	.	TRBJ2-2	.	TGTGCCTGGAGTGGGGGGACAAGGTACACCGGGGAGCTGTTTTTT	CAWSGGTRYTGELFF
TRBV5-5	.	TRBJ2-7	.	TGTGCCAGCAGCTTGGTGGGGACCGAGCAGTACTTC	CASSLVGTEQYF
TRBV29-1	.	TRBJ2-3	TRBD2	TGCAGCGTTGAAATGGGGCTGTTGGCGGGAGTCGGCACAGATACGCAGTATTTT	CSVEMGLLAGVGTDTQYF
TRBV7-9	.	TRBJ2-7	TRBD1	TGTGCCAGCAGCTCCCGGGACAGGATCTACGAGCAGTACTTC	CASSSRDRIYEQYF
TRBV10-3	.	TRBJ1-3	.	TGTGCCATCACAGGGACGGTACGGGGGAACACCATATATTTT	CAITGTVRGNTIYF
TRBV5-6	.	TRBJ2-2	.	TGTGCCGGCAGCCTCTGGGACTTCGAGAACACCGGGGAGCTGTTTTTT	CAGSLWDFENTGELFF
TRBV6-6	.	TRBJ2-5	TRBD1	TGTGCCAGCAGTTACTCGGGACAGCAAGAGACCCAGTACTTC	CASSYSGQQETQYF
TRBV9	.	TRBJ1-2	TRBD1	TGTGCCAGCAGCGTAGGGACAGGAGACATAAATGGCTACACCTTC	CASSVGTGDINGYTF
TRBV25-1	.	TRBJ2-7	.	TGTGCCAGCAGTGAAGTCGTCCACGAGCAGTACTTC	CASSEVVHEQYF
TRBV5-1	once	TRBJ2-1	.	TGCGCCAGCAGCTTGGAAGGGGTGCCATCCTACAATGAGCAGTTCTTC	CASSLEGVPSYNEQFF
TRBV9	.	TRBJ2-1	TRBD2	TGTGCCAGCGGGACTAGCGGGAGCTCCTACAATGAGCAGTTCTTC	CASGTSGSSYNEQFF
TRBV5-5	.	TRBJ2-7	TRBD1	TGTGCCAGCAGCTTCCCCCCGGGACAGGGCCAGTACGAGCAGTACTTC	CASSFPPGQGQYEQYF
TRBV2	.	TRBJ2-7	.	TGTGCCAGCAGTGAATTGCGGCCAGGAAACTACGAGCAGTACTTC	CASSELRPGNYEQYF
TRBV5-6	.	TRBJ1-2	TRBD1	TGTGCCAGCAGCCCACCGTATGGGCAGGGGGACTACACCTTC	CASSPPYGQGDYTF
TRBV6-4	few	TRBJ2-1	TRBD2	TGTGCCAGCAGTGACTCCGGGACTAGTGAGCAGTTCTTC	CASSDSGTSEQFF
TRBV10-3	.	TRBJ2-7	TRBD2	TGTGCCATCAGTGGACTAGCGGGACTCGGGGCGTACTTC	CAISGLAGLGAYF
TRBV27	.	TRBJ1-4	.	TGTGCCAGCAGCTCCAGATGGGCTGACTTAACTAATGAAAAACTGTTTTTT	CASSSRWADLTNEKLFF
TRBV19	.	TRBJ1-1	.	TGTGCCAGTAGGTCGAGGGGGGCCTACACTGAAGCTTTCTTT	CASRSRGAYTEAFF
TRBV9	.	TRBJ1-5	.	TGTGCCAGCAGCGTAACAGGCGACAATCAGCCCCAGCATTTT	CASSVTGDNQPQHF
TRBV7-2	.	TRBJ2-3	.	TGTGCTCCCAAAACAAGGAGGGTCAAACGGCCGGGCACAGATACGCAGTATTTT	CAPKTRRVKRPGTDTQYF